The 7 T cell receptor beta chains below all came from one sample that was sequenced in a study of T cell repertoires in cytomegalovirus infection. TCRdb ran MiXCR on the reads and lists one entry per CDR3 protein. The sample includes around 530,000 distinct CDR3 sequences, approximately 15% of them seen just once. Material for sequencing was CD8+ T cells from PBMCs. These receptors were collected from a human donor in good health (CMV status not recorded). Some clones in this sample may be carry-over from other donors' samples.

J is TRBJ2-7 and V is TRBV27; maybe TRBD1 (6 bases). V was pared by 5 bases and J by 3 bases, with 17 bases between. This CDR3 contains 15 residues. Per germline, CDR1 MNHEY and CDR2 SMNVEV (reference sequence). Here the CDR3 DNA reads TGTGCCAGCAGTCAAATACAAGGACAGAACTACGAGCAGTACTTC. Protein sequence: CASSQIQGQNYEQYF.

The sample holds many counts of this clonotype. This chain connects TRBV19 to TRBJ2-1; TRBD2 might be the D (6 bases). The CDR3 consists of 14 residues. Germline assignment: CDR1 LNHDA and CDR2 SQIVND (reference sequence). Between the trimmed V and J ends, which lost 5 bases and 0 bases, there was a span of 8 bases. CDR3 nucleotides: TGTGCCAGTAGTTGGCGGGACTCCTACAATGAGCAGTTCTTC. It yields the protein CASSWRDSYNEQFF.

This clonotype was counted once. V usage is TRBV28 and J usage is TRBJ1-5; unclear D gene. This CDR3 comprises 16 residues. V was cut by 7 bases and J by 5 bases, with 21 bases left in between. Germline CDR1 is MDHEN and CDR2 is SYDVKM. Here the CDR3 DNA reads TGTGCCAGCATCTACTCCGCGGGCAGGAAGTATCAGCCCCAGCATTTT. This codes for CASIYSAGRKYQPQHF.

This clonotype was seen many times. The rearrangement joins TRBV7-2 to TRBJ2-2, with 9 bases that match TRBD1. This CDR3 is built from 16 residues. The V segment lost 5 bases and the J segment 5 bases; nucleotides outside the gene matches: 9. Germline V gives CDR1 SGHTA, CDR2 FQGNSA. This chain's CDR3 is CASSPTGGAGTGELFF. The CDR3 nucleotides are TGTGCCAGCAGCCCTACAGGGGGCGCGGGGACCGGGGAGCTGTTTTTT.

There are many counts of this clonotype. The genes are TRBV12-3 or TRBV12-4 and TRBJ1-3; no clear D. V was clipped by 6 bases and J by 0 bases, with 12 bases between them. The CDR3 has 15 amino acids. CDR3 loop: CASRLGRSSGNTIYF. In nucleotides, the CDR3 is TGTGCCAGCAGACTGGGCAGGAGCTCTGGAAACACCATATATTTT.

This clonotype was seen only a few times. The chain recombines TRBV7-6 with TRBJ2-2; perhaps TRBD2 as D (7 bases). Trimming took off 3 bases at V and 5 bases at J, with 16 bases between the two ends. The CDR3 runs to 16 residues. CDR1 is SGHVS and CDR2 is FNYEAQ in the germline V gene. The CDR3: CASSFLRGQETGELFF. CDR3 nucleotide sequence: TGTGCCAGCAGCTTTTTGCGGGGGCAGGAGACCGGGGAGCTGTTTTTT. The full variable domain, its missing parts supplied by reference TRBV7-6 and TRBJ2-2, is GAGVSQSPRYKVTKRGQDVALRCDPISGHVSLYWYRQALGQGPEFLTYFNYEAQQDKSGLPNDRFSAERPEGSISTLTIQRTEQRDSAMYRCASSFLRGQETGELFFGEGSRLTVL.

This clonotype showed up just a few times. The rearrangement uses TRBV28 and TRBJ2-4; D is tentatively TRBD1 or TRBD2 (5 bases each). This CDR3 is 13 amino acids long. Trimming pared 2 bases from V and 8 bases from J, leaving 10 bases between. CDR1 is MDHEN, CDR2 SYDVKM, per germline. CDR3 residues: CASSLGGYDIQYF. The DNA of the CDR3 is TGTGCCAGCAGTTTAGGGGGATACGACATTCAGTACTTC. The full variable domain, with the rest looked up from reference TRBV28 and TRBJ2-4, is DVKVTQSSRYLVKRTGEKVFLECVQDMDHENMFWYRQDPGLGLRLIYFSYDVKMKEKGDIPEGYSVSREKKERFSLILESASTNQTSMYLCASSLGGYDIQYFGAGTRLSVL.